These 27 T cell receptor beta chains share one sample of origin, sequenced in a study of shared clonotypes between healthy human individuals. Naive CD8 cells lacked CD45RO, underwent positive selection for CCR7 and left out terminally differentiated effector memory CD45RA+ cells. The data were produced by immunoSEQ multiplex PCR, yet TCRdb's version contains in-frame clones alone and is incomplete. The sample records around 600,000 clones, 85% to 95% being singletons. Sequencing used naive CD8+ T cells sorted from blood. These receptors originate from a woman aged 25 to 39 in good health.

The chain has TRBV15 and TRBJ2-5; unclear D gene. V lost 0 bases and J 2 bases, leaving 10 bases between the germline ends. This CDR3 comprises 15 residues. Germline V lookup: CDR1 LNHNV, CDR2 YYDKDF (reference sequence). CDR3 residues: CATSRDSGSQETQYF. For the CDR3, the DNA is TGTGCCACCAGCAGAGATAGTGGAAGTCAAGAGACCCAGTACTTC.

V is TRBV30 and J is TRBJ2-2; unclear D gene. The V gene lost 4 bases and the J gene lost 6 bases, with 9 bases spanning the gap. This CDR3 contains 12 residues. Germline-derived CDR1 and CDR2 are GTSNPN and SVGIG (reference sequence). Here the CDR3 reads CAWTAPAGELFF. Here the CDR3 DNA reads TGTGCCTGGACCGCCCCGGCCGGGGAGCTGTTTTTT. Full variable domain (missing parts from reference TRBV30 and TRBJ2-2): SQTIHQWPATLVQPVGSPLSLECTVEGTSNPNLYWYRQAAGRGLQLLFYSVGIGQISSEVPQNLSASRPQDRQFILSSKKLLLSDSGFYLCAWTAPAGELFFGEGSRLTVL.

The chain uses TRBV5-4 and TRBJ1-1; weak D call: TRBD1 (6 bases). Trimming left V 4 bases short and J 4 bases short, with 11 bases between. From germline, CDR1 is SGHNT and CDR2 YYREEE (reference sequence). The CDR3 has 13 residues. The CDR3, as DNA: TGTGCCAGCAGCCGGGACACAAGCACTGAAGCTTTCTTT. Its protein is CASSRDTSTEAFF.

The V call is TRBV28, the J call TRBJ2-1; no clear D gene. Germline loops: CDR1 MDHEN, CDR2 SYDVKM. Trimming removed 6 bases from V and 0 bases from J, with 12 bases in between. This CDR3 spans 15 amino acids. The CDR3 region has the DNA TGTGCCAGCAGCCCTTTCGCAAACTCCTACAATGAGCAGTTCTTC. This sequence encodes CASSPFANSYNEQFF.

The rearrangement links TRBV5-1 to TRBJ1-2; D is unclear. This CDR3 has 13 residues. Germline CDR1 and CDR2: SGHRS and YFSETQ. The V end was cut by 4 bases, the J end by 6 bases, with 13 bases between. The CDR3 spells CASSEARADGYTF. In DNA form, the CDR3 reads TGCGCCAGCAGCGAGGCCCGCGCGGATGGCTACACCTTC. Looking up the rest from reference TRBV5-1 and TRBJ1-2 gives the full variable domain: KAGVTQTPRYLIKTRGQQVTLSCSPISGHRSVSWYQQTPGQGLQFLFEYFSETQRNKGNFPGRFSGRQFSNSRSEMNVSTLELGDSALYLCASSEARADGYTFGSGTRLTVV.

The rearrangement uses TRBV5-1 and TRBJ2-7, with 10 bases aligning to TRBD1. V dropped 5 bases and J dropped 4; count of bases not matched to a gene: 3. The CDR3 extends over 13 amino acids. CDR1 and CDR2 (germline): SGHRS, YFSETQ. CDR3 nucleotide sequence: TGCGCCAGCAGGATGGGACAGGGGTACGAGCAGTACTTC. This translates into CASRMGQGYEQYF.

This chain links TRBV6-4 with TRBJ1-5, with D hard to call. CDR3 length equals 13 residues. The ends were cut back, 1 base at V and 4 bases at J, with 5 bases in the middle. CDR1 and CDR2 from the germline V gene are MRHNA and SNTAGT. The CDR3 region has the DNA TGTGCCAGCAGTGACTTCGTAAATCAGCCCCAGCATTTT. Translated: CASSDFVNQPQHF.

The rearrangement links TRBV10-1 to TRBJ2-7; D remains unclear. Germline CDR1 reads WNHNN; CDR2 reads SYGVQD (reference sequence). The length of the CDR3 is 13 residues. The germline V and J ends were trimmed by 2 bases and 2 bases, with 7 bases remaining between them. For the CDR3, the DNA is TGCGCCAGCAGTGAGGGCATTACCTACGAGCAGTACTTC. Its protein is CASSEGITYEQYF.

The genes are TRBV27 and TRBJ2-5, with a weak D call TRBD2 (6 bases). This CDR3 spans 14 amino acids. The V and J ends lost 5 bases and 1 base respectively, with 11 bases between them. Germline loops: CDR1 MNHEY, CDR2 SMNVEV (reference sequence). CDR3 in amino acids: CASSPWDSQETQYF. CDR3 nucleotide sequence: TGTGCCAGCAGTCCATGGGACTCCCAAGAGACCCAGTACTTC.

The V and J genes are TRBV9 and TRBJ2-5, with D possibly called TRBD1 or TRBD2 (5 bases each). TRBJ2-7 matches the DNA end more closely, so the J call is doubtful. The CDR3 runs 14 residues. CDR1 and CDR2 (germline): SGDLS, YYNGEE. The CDR3 DNA reads as TGTGCCAGCAGCGTAGGTGGGGCGGGCTACGAGCAGTACTTC. Residues: CASSVGGAGYEQYF.

V is TRBV27 and J is TRBJ1-4, with no clear D. CDR3 length equals 13 residues. Trimming shortened V by 5 bases and J by 5 bases, and 9 bases separated the two germline ends. Germline V gene sequence: CDR1 MNHEY, CDR2 SMNVEV (reference sequence). Written as DNA, the CDR3 is TGTGCCAGCAGTGTGAGCGGAAATGAAAAACTGTTTTTT. It is translated as CASSVSGNEKLFF.

The chain links TRBV19 to TRBJ2-5, with D perhaps matching TRBD2 (6 bases). This CDR3 comprises 14 residues. The germline V gene has CDR1 LNHDA and CDR2 SQIVND (reference sequence). With 5 bases removed from V and 5 bases from J, the gap between germline ends came to 15 bases. In DNA, the CDR3 is TGTGCCAGTAGTCCCCGGGGACTTCGGGAGACCCAGTACTTC. Protein: CASSPRGLRETQYF.

This clone turned up a few times. This sequence joins TRBV27 and TRBJ2-7; 7 nucleotides align to TRBD2. CDR3 length: 14 residues. J was trimmed by 3 bases and V by 0 bases; bases with no gene match: 2. CDR1 is MNHEY, CDR2 SMNVEV, per germline (reference sequence). The CDR3: CASSLSLAGYEQYF. Written as DNA, the CDR3 is TGTGCCAGCAGTTTATCCTTAGCGGGCTACGAGCAGTACTTC.

The rearrangement joins TRBV19 to TRBJ2-3, with D tentatively TRBD2 (6 bases). Trimming shortened V by 8 bases and J by 1 base, and 13 bases separated the two germline ends. Germline CDR1 reads LNHDA; CDR2 reads SQIVND (reference sequence). This CDR3 is built from 14 residues. In nucleotides, the CDR3 is TGTGCCAGTTCGGGAGTATGGGGCACAGATACGCAGTATTTT. It translates to CASSGVWGTDTQYF.

Concerning this clone: Different DNA sequences within this sample yield the same CDR3. The chain has TRBV27 and TRBJ2-3; D is uncertain. Germline CDR1 is MNHEY and CDR2 is SMNVEV (reference sequence). Trimming pared 5 bases from V and 0 bases from J, leaving 3 bases between. The CDR3 sequence is 12 residues long. The CDR3 loop is CASSRSTDTQYF. CDR3 DNA: TGTGCCAGCAGTCGCAGCACAGATACGCAGTATTTT.

The rearrangement uses TRBV28 and TRBJ2-5; TRBD2 aligns across 9 bases. There are 16 residues in the CDR3. Looked up from germline, CDR1 is MDHEN and CDR2 is SYDVKM. V was pared by 4 bases and J by 5 bases, with 11 bases of the junction left unmatched. The CDR3 spells CASSSPMREGRETQYF. The CDR3 DNA sequence: TGTGCCAGCAGTTCTCCTATGCGGGAGGGCCGCGAGACCCAGTACTTC. The complete variable domain, with remaining parts taken from reference TRBV28 and TRBJ2-5, reads DVKVTQSSRYLVKRTGEKVFLECVQDMDHENMFWYRQDPGLGLRLIYFSYDVKMKEKGDIPEGYSVSREKKERFSLILESASTNQTSMYLCASSSPMREGRETQYFGPGTRLLVL.

The chain employs TRBV4-1 and TRBJ2-1, with D perhaps TRBD1 or TRBD2 (5 bases each). The CDR3 is 16 amino acids. Germline assignment: CDR1 MGHRA and CDR2 YSYEKL. Deletions cut 3 bases from V and 3 bases from J, with 15 bases between. DNA for the CDR3: TGCGCCAGCAGCCAGGACGGGACGCCGATCTACAATGAGCAGTTCTTC. This gives the protein CASSQDGTPIYNEQFF.

The chain carries TRBV29-1 and TRBJ1-1, with TRBD1 matching 7 bases. The CDR3 length is 14 residues. Germline V gives CDR1 SQVTM, CDR2 ANQGSEA. V gave up 3 bases and J gave up 6 bases; unmatched junction bases: 10. In DNA, the CDR3 is TGCAGCGTTGACGCCAGGGGGGCCTTCTCTGAAGCTTTCTTT. Its protein product is CSVDARGAFSEAFF.

With respect to this clone: Other nucleotide sequences in the sample specify the same CDR3. The V call is TRBV9, the J call TRBJ1-1; D gene uncertain. Trimming took 0 bases from V and 2 from J, leaving 8 bases between them. Germline CDR1 and CDR2: SGDLS and YYNGEE. This CDR3 region has 14 residues. The CDR3 spells CASSVEGVNTEAFF. CDR3 bases: TGTGCCAGCAGCGTAGAAGGCGTCAACACTGAAGCTTTCTTT.

The CDR3 sequence is CASSQVSGRVYNEQFF. CDR3 in DNA: TGTGCCAGCAGTCAAGTTAGCGGGAGGGTTTACAATGAGCAGTTCTTC. This chain links TRBV7-7 with TRBJ2-1, with 11 bases lining up with TRBD2. From germline, CDR1 is SSHAT and CDR2 FNYEAQ (reference sequence). The CDR3 covers 16 residues. V dropped 6 bases and J dropped 4; count of bases not matched to a gene: 8.

This chain joins TRBV2 and TRBJ2-1, with 8 bases identical to TRBD2. This CDR3 contains 14 residues. The ends lost 11 bases at V and 0 bases at J; junction bases unmatched: 6. Looked up from germline, CDR1 is SNHLY and CDR2 is FYNNEI. CDR3 region: CARTSGVSYNEQFF. Here the CDR3 DNA reads TGTGCCCGAACTAGCGGAGTCTCCTACAATGAGCAGTTCTTC.

The chain carries TRBV4-1 and TRBJ2-5; TRBD2 is a possible D gene (6 bases). The J call may be faulty, since TRBJ2-7 better matches the DNA end. CDR1 is MGHRA, CDR2 YSYEKL, per germline. This CDR3 region has 15 residues. In DNA, the CDR3 is TGCGCCAGCAGCCAAGATCTCGGGGGCTCCTACGAGCAGTACTTC. It is translated as CASSQDLGGSYEQYF.

V gene TRBV29-1 combines with J gene TRBJ2-2; unclear D gene. The CDR3 extends over 14 amino acids. V lost 0 bases, J lost 4 bases, and 9 bases lay in between. Germline V CDR1 and CDR2: SQVTM, ANQGSEA. The CDR3 here is CSVEEPLFTGELFF. The CDR3 DNA reads TGCAGCGTTGAAGAGCCCCTGTTCACCGGGGAGCTGTTTTTT.

This chain joins TRBV13 and TRBJ2-1, with 14 nucleotides matching TRBD2. This CDR3 has 17 amino acids. The ends lost 5 bases at V and 8 bases at J; junction bases unmatched: 11. Per germline, CDR1 PRHDT and CDR2 FYEKMQ (reference sequence). CDR3 nucleotide sequence: TGTGCCAGCAGCCCGACGGGACTAGCGGGAGTTAACTATGAGCAGTTCTTC. This translates into CASSPTGLAGVNYEQFF.

This sequence joins TRBV27 and TRBJ2-7; either TRBD1 or TRBD2 may fit D (5 bases each). V shed 2 bases and J shed 7 bases, with 15 bases lying between them. Looked up from germline, CDR1 is MNHEY and CDR2 is SMNVEV (reference sequence). The CDR3 sequence is 14 residues long. CDR3 bases: TGTGCCAGCAGTTTAGGGACGGTAACTGGTGAGCAGTACTTC. It specifies CASSLGTVTGEQYF.

The rearrangement uses TRBV13 and TRBJ2-7; TRBD1 might be the D (7 bases). CDR1 is PRHDT, CDR2 FYEKMQ, per germline (reference sequence). The V and J ends lost 8 bases and 4 bases respectively, with 21 bases between them. CDR3 length: 15 residues. This CDR3 reads CASRSAGQINYEQYF. CDR3 DNA sequence: TGTGCCAGCCGGTCTGCGGGACAGATAAATTACGAGCAGTACTTC.

CDR3 coding DNA: TGTGCCAGCAGCTTGGGGTGGGACATTACCTACGAGCAGTACTTC. Protein: CASSLGWDITYEQYF. The chain links TRBV7-2 to TRBJ2-7; tentative D call: TRBD1 (6 bases). V was cut by 3 bases and J by 2 bases, with 14 bases left in between. Germline V gene data show CDR1 as SGHTA and CDR2 as FQGNSA. This CDR3 spans 15 amino acids.